The subject of this entry is one T cell receptor beta chain. Its antigen is as yet unknown. This record belongs to a study of cytomegalovirus exposure and HLA in healthy donors. The germline V gene encodes CDR1 SGHAT and CDR2 FQNNGV. V lost 8 bases and J lost 1; bases outside the gene matches: 4. The CDR3 is made up of 13 amino acids. Primers included in the PCR were 60 Vbeta and 13 Jbeta primers. Original data processing: Later work found around 72 million unique TCR beta chains, with some 11 million shared. This table comes from immunoSEQ multiplex PCR, and its TCRdb copy is limited to in-frame clones, with some not included. V, J and clone size reflect that table, while D and trimming were determined from the DNA. The sample includes about 230,000 clones, under 90% seen only once; the top ten take 1.3%. Study-wide results and limits: Sequencing probably produced one cluster of sequence variants that were highly shared. TRBV6-2, TRBV6-3 and other indistinguishable V segments were excluded. For presence/absence analyses, sequencing depth was assumed to be roughly uniform across donors.

This chain connects TRBV11-2 to TRBJ2-5; TRBD2 matches at 7 bases. Sequenced sample: PBMCs. The clonotype was recovered from a human donor in good health. The CDR3, as DNA: TGTGCCAGCGGACTAGGCCGCCAAGAGACCCAGTACTTC. This codes for CASGLGRQETQYF.